The entry below describes one T cell receptor (beta chain). This sample was included in a study of shared clonotypes between healthy human individuals. The CDR3 is 16 residues long. Per germline, CDR1 SGHAT and CDR2 FQNNGV. Trimming shortened V by 3 bases and J by 2 bases, and 15 bases separated the two germline ends. Libraries were prepared by immunoSEQ multiplex PCR; TCRdb keeps only in-frame clonotypes and omits some of them. The table includes roughly 450,000 clones, 60% to 85% detected once. Material for sequencing was PBMCs. The V gene is TRBV11-2, the J gene TRBJ2-3; TRBD2 might be the D (6 bases). This sequence was found in a woman aged 40 to 55 in good health. Some clones in this sample may be carry-over from other donors' samples. The CDR3 coding sequence is TGTGCCAGCAGCTTGCGAGGGGCGGGACTCACAGATACGCAGTATTTT. Translated: CASSLRGAGLTDTQYF.